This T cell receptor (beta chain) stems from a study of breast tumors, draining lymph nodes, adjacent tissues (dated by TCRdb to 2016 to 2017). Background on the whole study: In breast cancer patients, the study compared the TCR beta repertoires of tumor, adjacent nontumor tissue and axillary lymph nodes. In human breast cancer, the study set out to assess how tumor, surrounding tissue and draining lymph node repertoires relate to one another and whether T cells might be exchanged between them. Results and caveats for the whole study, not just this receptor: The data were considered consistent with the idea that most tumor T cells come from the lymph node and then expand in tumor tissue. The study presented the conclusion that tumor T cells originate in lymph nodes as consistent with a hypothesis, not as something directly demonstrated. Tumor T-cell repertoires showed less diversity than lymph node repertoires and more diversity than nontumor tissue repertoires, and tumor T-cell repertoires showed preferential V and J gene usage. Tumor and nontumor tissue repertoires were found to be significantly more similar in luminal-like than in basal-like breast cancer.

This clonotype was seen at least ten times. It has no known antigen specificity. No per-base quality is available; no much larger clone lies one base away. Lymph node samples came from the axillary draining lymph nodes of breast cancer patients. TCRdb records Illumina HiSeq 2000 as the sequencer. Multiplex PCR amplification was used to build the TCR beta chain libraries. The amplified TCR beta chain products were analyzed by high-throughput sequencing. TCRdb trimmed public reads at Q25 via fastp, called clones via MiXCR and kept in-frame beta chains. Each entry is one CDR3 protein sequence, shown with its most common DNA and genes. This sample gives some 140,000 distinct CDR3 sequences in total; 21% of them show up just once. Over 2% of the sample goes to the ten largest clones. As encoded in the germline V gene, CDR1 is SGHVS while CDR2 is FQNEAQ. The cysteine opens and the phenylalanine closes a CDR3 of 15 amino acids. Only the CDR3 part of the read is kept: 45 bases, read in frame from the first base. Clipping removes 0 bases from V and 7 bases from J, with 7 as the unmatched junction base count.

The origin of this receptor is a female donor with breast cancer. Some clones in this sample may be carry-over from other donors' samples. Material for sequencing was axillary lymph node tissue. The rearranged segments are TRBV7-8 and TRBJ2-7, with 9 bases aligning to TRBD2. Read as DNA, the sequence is TGTGCCAGCAGCTTAGCTAGCGGGAGATGGCGGGAGCAGTACTTC. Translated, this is CASSLASGRWREQYF.